A selection of T cell receptor beta chains follows, all from one sample in a study of T cell repertoires in cytomegalovirus infection. The antigens for these receptors are not known. TCRdb fed the reads into MiXCR, producing one record per CDR3 protein. The top ten hold about 21% of the sample, which has over 250,000 distinct CDR3 sequences, roughly 21% seen once. Source: cultured PBMCs, taken from culture after CMV antigen stimulation. The origin of the receptors is a human donor in good health (CMV status not recorded). Some clones in this sample may be carry-over from other donors' samples. CDR3s leave out the opening cysteine and the closing phenylalanine or tryptophan. The order of the fields is CDR3 protein, D gene, J gene, V gene. D genes are given only for firm matches.

CDR3: ASSLVIQRGNTIY
D: .
J: TRBJ1-3
V: TRBV7-2

CDR3: ASSYSRGSETQY
D: .
J: TRBJ2-5
V: TRBV6-5

CDR3: SALYQETQY
D: .
J: TRBJ2-5
V: TRBV20-1

CDR3: ASSNHEQF
D: .
J: TRBJ2-1
V: TRBV12-3/TRBV12-4

CDR3: ASSQRGLGGANEQF
D: TRBD2
J: TRBJ2-1
V: TRBV3-1

CDR3: ASSLVGYTEAF
D: .
J: TRBJ1-1
V: TRBV7-2

CDR3: ASSYLSQPGTEAF
D: .
J: TRBJ1-1
V: TRBV12-3/TRBV12-4

CDR3: ATSRGVGPQETQY
D: .
J: TRBJ2-5
V: TRBV15

CDR3: ASSPEGGIGTQY
D: .
J: TRBJ2-5
V: TRBV12-3/TRBV12-4

CDR3: ASSHEHYQETQY
D: .
J: TRBJ2-5
V: TRBV18

CDR3: ASNMGGETQY
D: .
J: TRBJ2-5
V: TRBV6-1

CDR3: ASRAGEENEKLF
D: .
J: TRBJ1-4
V: TRBV12-3/TRBV12-4

CDR3: ASSLVGGSTDTQY
D: TRBD2
J: TRBJ2-3
V: TRBV7-2

CDR3: ASSLGGTSSYEQY
D: .
J: TRBJ2-7
V: TRBV7-6

CDR3: AISGGQGDDYEQY
D: TRBD1
J: TRBJ2-7
V: TRBV10-3

CDR3: ASSPPGRHHYGYT
D: .
J: TRBJ1-2
V: TRBV7-2

CDR3: ASSEGTRNTEAF
D: .
J: TRBJ1-1
V: TRBV6-1

CDR3: ASSQEETGASYEQY
D: TRBD1
J: TRBJ2-7
V: TRBV4-3

CDR3: ASSSLQGANEKLF
D: TRBD1
J: TRBJ1-4
V: TRBV7-9

CDR3: SASRGDSNQPQH
D: .
J: TRBJ1-5
V: TRBV20-1

CDR3: ASQVGGARYNEQF
D: TRBD2
J: TRBJ2-1
V: TRBV28

CDR3: ASSRTALVTDTQY
D: .
J: TRBJ2-3
V: TRBV18

CDR3: ASSAGDRAGNEQF
D: TRBD1
J: TRBJ2-1
V: TRBV6-6